A selection of T cell receptor beta chains follows, all from one sample in a study of identical twins. MiXCR, run by TCRdb on the 5' RACE reads, gives a single entry per CDR3 protein. Counted here are approximately 530,000 distinct CDR3 sequences, about a fifth occurring once; the ten biggest clones make up around 0.47%. These data are also associated with another study on yellow fever vaccine responses in identical twins.

The specimen sequenced was CD4+ T cells sorted from blood. The receptors derive from a woman in her late teens or twenties in good health. Each CDR3 is given with its conserved first and last residue. The order of the fields is V gene, J gene, D gene, clone size, CDR3 protein, CDR3 DNA. The D gene is left open where the match is weak. For some rows the clone size is stated as once, few or many, or as a class when expanded; others skip it.

TRBV14,TRBJ2-3,.,few,CASSRIRGPSTDTQYF,TGTGCCAGCAGCCGGATCCGAGGCCCGTCCACAGATACGCAGTATTTT
TRBV5-1,TRBJ2-7,TRBD1,once,CASSTNRGGSYEQYF,TGCGCCAGCAGCACCAACAGGGGTGGCTCCTACGAGCAGTACTTC
TRBV2,TRBJ2-5,.,.,CASSRSVVDQETQYF,TGTGCCAGCAGTAGGTCTGTGGTGGACCAAGAGACCCAGTACTTC
TRBV4-1,TRBJ2-3,TRBD1,few,CASSQVWTGGADTQYF,TGCGCCAGCAGCCAAGTGTGGACAGGGGGCGCAGATACGCAGTATTTT
TRBV20-1,TRBJ2-1,TRBD2,.,CSARTSGISGDEQFF,TGCAGTGCACGGACTAGCGGAATATCCGGGGATGAGCAGTTCTTC
TRBV12-3/TRBV12-4,TRBJ2-2,.,.,CASSPRDPIQGGELFF,TGTGCCAGCAGTCCCCGGGACCCAATTCAAGGCGGGGAGCTGTTTTTT
TRBV20-1,TRBJ2-3,TRBD1,.,CSAPGTGNADTQYF,TGCAGTGCCCCCGGGACAGGGAACGCAGATACGCAGTATTTT
TRBV12-3/TRBV12-4,TRBJ2-4,TRBD2,.,CASSFSSGAKNIQYF,TGTGCCAGCAGTTTCTCTAGCGGAGCCAAAAACATTCAGTACTTC
TRBV6-1,TRBJ2-1,TRBD1,few,CASRTTGTGVNEQFF,TGTGCCAGCAGAACGACCGGGACAGGGGTCAATGAGCAGTTCTTC
TRBV4-2,TRBJ2-1,TRBD2,few,CASSQELAASYNEQFF,TGTGCCAGCAGCCAGGAACTAGCGGCATCCTACAATGAGCAGTTCTTC
TRBV3-1,TRBJ2-3,.,few,CASSPPDADTQYF,TGTGCCAGCAGCCCCCCGGACGCAGATACGCAGTATTTT
TRBV5-8,TRBJ2-1,.,.,CASSLGTREDNEQFF,TGTGCCAGCAGCTTGGGGACAAGGGAGGACAATGAGCAGTTCTTC